Here is one TCR beta chain with its context. What it binds is not known. This entry comes from a study of Tregs in tolerant kidney transplant recipients. The CDR3 covers 16 residues. Germline V gene lookup returns CDR1 MDHEN and CDR2 SYDVKM. V was cut by 8 bases and J by 2 bases, with 20 bases left in between. The table came from immunoSEQ multiplex PCR; TCRdb's copy has only in-frame clones and leaves some out. The sample lists fewer than 40,000 clones; about four fifths were seen once. Specimen: Tregs from blood cultured with allogeneic cells. The gene calls are TRBV28 and TRBJ2-3, with D perhaps matching TRBD1 (6 bases). The TCR comes from a human donor in good health. CDR3 protein: CASGEQGFPFTDTQYF. The CDR3 region has the DNA TGTGCCAGCGGGGAACAGGGCTTCCCGTTCACAGATACGCAGTATTTT.